This T cell receptor beta chain is drawn from a study of shared clonotypes between healthy human individuals. Study summary: CD4 naive cells filled three plates per donor, CD4 memory three, CD8 naive two and CD8 memory one.

The CDR3 runs 14 residues. Germline V CDR1 and CDR2: LNHDA, SQIVND (reference sequence). With 2 bases clipped from V and 2 bases from J, the junction kept 3 bases outside the gene matches. About this clone: Other nucleotide sequences in the sample specify the same CDR3.

The test was conducted at deep level. Once extracted for a subset, genomic DNA was divided evenly among several immunoSEQ plates. The assay was immunoSEQ multiplex PCR, and TCRdb's table has in-frame clones only and misses some. The repertoire holds millions of clones, 93% seen once, with 1.7% in the top ten. CD45RO-negative CD8 cells positively selected for CCR7 made up the naive population, which excluded terminally differentiated effector memory CD45RA+ cells. All donors qualified as healthy HIV-negative adults and had experienced no recent acute infections or vaccinations. This sequence originates from a man between 18 and 29 years old in good health. Some clones in this sample may be carry-over from other donors' samples. The sequenced material came from naive CD8+ T cells from PBMCs. The J gene is TRBJ2-7, the V gene TRBV19, with 7 bases aligning to TRBD2. As DNA, the CDR3 is TGTGCCAGTAGTATACGGGGGGACCCCTACGAGCAGTACTTC. This translates into CASSIRGDPYEQYF.